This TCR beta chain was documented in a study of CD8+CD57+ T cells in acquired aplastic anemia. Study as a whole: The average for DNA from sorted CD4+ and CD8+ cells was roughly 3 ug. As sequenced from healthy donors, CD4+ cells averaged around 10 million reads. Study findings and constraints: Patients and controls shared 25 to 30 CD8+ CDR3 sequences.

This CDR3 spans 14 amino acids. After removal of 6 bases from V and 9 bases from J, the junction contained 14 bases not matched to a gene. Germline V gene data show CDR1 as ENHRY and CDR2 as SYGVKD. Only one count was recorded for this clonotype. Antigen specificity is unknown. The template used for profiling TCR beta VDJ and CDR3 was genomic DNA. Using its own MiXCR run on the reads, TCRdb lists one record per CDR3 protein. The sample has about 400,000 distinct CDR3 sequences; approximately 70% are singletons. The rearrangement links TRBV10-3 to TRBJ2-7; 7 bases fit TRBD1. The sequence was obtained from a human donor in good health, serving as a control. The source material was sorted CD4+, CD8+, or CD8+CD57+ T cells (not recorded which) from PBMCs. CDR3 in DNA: TGTGCCATCAGCGACGGGACAGTCCACGAGACGCAGTACTTC. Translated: CAISDGTVHETQYF.